This TCR beta chain was retrieved from a study of identical twins. Study observations and caveats: It was possible that invariant MAIT and iNKT cells partly confounded the zero-insertion analyses.

The junction had 3 bases not matched to a gene; V was cut back by 2 bases and J by 1 base. Germline loops: CDR1 SGHAT, CDR2 FQDESV (reference sequence). There are 18 residues in the CDR3. Using its own MiXCR run on the 5' RACE reads, TCRdb lists one record per CDR3 protein. The table records fewer than 500,000 distinct CDR3 sequences, 13% to 15% of them present only once. Concerning this clonotype: What it binds is unknown.

Healthy Caucasian individuals made up all the donors. The data also belong to a second study, concerning yellow fever vaccine responses in identical twins.

The chain carries TRBV11-1 and TRBJ2-6; 12 bases line up with TRBD1. The sequenced material came from CD4+ T cells sorted from blood. This TCR derives from a woman aged 18-29 years in good health. The CDR3 DNA reads as TGTGCCAGCAGCTTAAGGGGACAGGGGGCGTCTGGGGCCAACGTCCTGACTTTC. It codes for CASSLRGQGASGANVLTF.